Following are 24 T cell receptor beta chains from one sample sequenced in a study of T cell responses to AZD1222 COVID-19 vaccine. TCRdb's table, derived via immunoSEQ multiplex PCR, lists solely in-frame clones and lacks some. This sample carries about 100,000 clones, around nine tenths of them seen once, and the ten largest clones take about 2.5%. The sequences come from peripheral blood, collected 28 days after the second AZD1222 dose. These receptors all stem from an adult who received the AZD1222 COVID-19 vaccine.

The chain uses TRBV6-1 and TRBJ2-5, with 11 bases that match TRBD2. The length of the CDR3 is 16 residues. V lost 2 bases to trimming and J lost 6 bases; unmatched junction nucleotides: 8. CDR1 is MNHNS, CDR2 SASEGT, per germline. For the CDR3, the DNA is TGTGCCAGCAGTGAACTTAGCGGGAGGGCCATTAAGACCCAGTACTTC. Translated, it gives CASSELSGRAIKTQYF.

This clone was seen a single time. The chain links TRBV11-2 to TRBJ2-1, with TRBD1 as a possible D gene (6 bases). CDR3 length: 14 amino acids. Trimming took off 4 bases at V and 5 bases at J, with 12 bases between the two ends. The V gene's germline CDR1 is SGHAT and CDR2 FQNNGV. In DNA, the CDR3 is TGTGCCAGCAGCTCCAGTGACAGGCACAATGAGCAGTTCTTC. Protein product: CASSSSDRHNEQFF. Using reference TRBV11-2 and TRBJ2-1 for the parts outside the CDR3, the full variable domain is EAGVAQSPRYKIIEKRQSVAFWCNPISGHATLYWYQQILGQGPKLLIQFQNNGVVDDSQLPKDRFSAERLKGVDSTLKIQPAKLEDSAVYLCASSSSDRHNEQFFGPGTRLTVL.

The V and J genes are TRBV27 and TRBJ2-7, with 11 positions matching TRBD2. This CDR3 is 14 amino acids long. Germline CDR1 and CDR2: MNHEY and SMNVEV (reference sequence). Trimming removed 8 bases from V and 4 bases from J; junction bases left unmatched: 7. CDR3 sequence (DNA): TGTGCCAGCGGATTAGCGGGAGGGGGGTACGAGCAGTACTTC. It specifies CASGLAGGGYEQYF.

For this clone: Other nucleotide sequences from this sample produce the same CDR3. J is TRBJ1-1 and V is TRBV18, with D maybe TRBD1 (5 bases). The V and J ends lost 2 bases and 8 bases respectively, with 9 bases between them. The CDR3 sequence is 12 residues long. In germline, CDR1 is KGHSH, CDR2 LQKENI. The CDR3 region has the DNA TGTGCCAGCTCACCAGGGACGGGGGAAGCTTTCTTT. As protein: CASSPGTGEAFF. Full variable domain (missing parts from reference TRBV18 and TRBJ1-1): NAGVMQNPRHLVRRRGQEARLRCSPMKGHSHVYWYRQLPEEGLKFMVYLQKENIIDESGMPKERFSAEFPKEGPSILRIQQVVRGDSAAYFCASSPGTGEAFFGQGTRLTVV.

The chain links TRBV19 to TRBJ1-2; D is perhaps TRBD1 (6 bases). CDR1 and CDR2 (germline): LNHDA, SQIVND (reference sequence). V lost 3 bases, J lost 5 bases, and 10 bases lay in between. The length of the CDR3 is 13 residues. CDR3 region: CASSMGGEYGYTF. CDR3 DNA: TGTGCCAGTAGTATGGGGGGCGAATATGGCTACACCTTC.

The J gene is TRBJ1-1, the V gene TRBV10-3, with 8 positions matching TRBD1. The CDR3 covers 15 residues. The germline V gene has CDR1 ENHRY and CDR2 SYGVKD. V shed 6 bases, J shed 6 bases, and the junction held 12 bases outside the gene matches. In nucleotides, the CDR3 is TGTGCCATCAGGGGCGGACAGGGTCGTATCGCTGAAGCTTTCTTT. This encodes CAIRGGQGRIAEAFF.

The gene calls are TRBV7-9 and TRBJ2-1; 7 bases line up with TRBD2. Germline trimming cut 3 bases from V and 4 bases from J; bases unmatched to any gene: 6. Germline V gene data show CDR1 as SEHNR and CDR2 as FQNEAQ (reference sequence). The CDR3 totals 15 residues. The CDR3 DNA is TGTGCCAGCAGCTTCTTACGGGGGGTTTACAATGAGCAGTTCTTC. Its protein product is CASSFLRGVYNEQFF. The full variable domain, in which reference TRBV7-9 and TRBJ2-1 provide the parts outside the CDR3, is DTGVSQNPRHKITKRGQNVTFRCDPISEHNRLYWYRQTLGQGPEFLTYFQNEAQLEKSRLLSDRFSAERPKGSFSTLEIQRTEQGDSAMYLCASSFLRGVYNEQFFGPGTRLTVL.

This clone was seen a single time. The chain employs TRBV27 and TRBJ1-2; 7 bases are shared with TRBD1. Unmatched junction bases numbered 13, after V lost 6 bases and J lost 0 bases. This CDR3 spans 17 amino acids. CDR1 is MNHEY, CDR2 SMNVEV, per germline (reference sequence). The CDR3: CASRTGGQAGPNYGYTF. CDR3 nucleotide sequence: TGTGCCAGCAGAACGGGAGGACAGGCCGGACCTAACTATGGCTACACCTTC.

CDR3 protein: CASSLGRINEQYF. As DNA, the CDR3 is TGTGCCAGCAGCTTAGGCAGGATCAACGAGCAGTACTTC. The gene calls are TRBV11-2 and TRBJ2-5; D gene uncertain. Near its end, the DNA agrees better with TRBJ2-7, so the J call may be wrong. Germline assignment: CDR1 SGHAT and CDR2 FQNNGV. This CDR3 has 13 amino acids.

This chain links TRBV7-9 with TRBJ2-1, with a tentative D call TRBD1 (7 bases). This CDR3 region has 17 residues. V was cut by 2 bases and J by 7 bases, with 21 bases left in between. The germline gives CDR1 SEHNR, CDR2 FQNEAQ (reference sequence). The CDR3 DNA is TGTGCCAGCAGCTTACGGCCGAGGCAGGGGGGCGTGAATGAGCAGTTCTTC. Its protein product is CASSLRPRQGGVNEQFF. Filled out from reference TRBV7-9 and TRBJ2-1, the complete variable domain reads DTGVSQNPRHKITKRGQNVTFRCDPISEHNRLYWYRQTLGQGPEFLTYFQNEAQLEKSRLLSDRFSAERPKGSFSTLEIQRTEQGDSAMYLCASSLRPRQGGVNEQFFGPGTRLTVL.

This clone appeared a few times. CDR3 nucleotides: TGTGCCAGCAGCGCCTCACAGGGCGCCGGTCGCATTCAGTACTTC. This translates into CASSASQGAGRIQYF. The chain combines TRBV9 with TRBJ2-4; tentatively, D is TRBD1 (6 bases). The CDR3 contains 15 residues. V lost 3 bases and J 9 bases, leaving 19 bases between the germline ends. Germline V CDR1 and CDR2: SGDLS, YYNGEE.

The rearrangement uses TRBV7-2 and TRBJ1-2; D is unclear. Germline CDR1 and CDR2: SGHTA and FQGNSA. Trimming removed 1 base at V and 3 bases at J, with 15 bases between. This CDR3 is built from 16 residues. The DNA for the CDR3 is TGTGCCAGCAGCTTAGTGGGAGGGCTCGAGGACTATGGCTACACCTTC. It codes for CASSLVGGLEDYGYTF.

The J gene is TRBJ1-2, the V gene TRBV19, with D perhaps matching TRBD1 (6 bases). The germline gives CDR1 LNHDA, CDR2 SQIVND (reference sequence). The V and J ends lost 2 bases and 8 bases respectively, with 21 bases between them. The CDR3 consists of 16 residues. The CDR3 is CASSILAGAAFTGYTF. The CDR3 DNA follows: TGTGCCAGTAGTATATTGGCAGGGGCCGCCTTTACGGGCTACACCTTC.

The rearrangement joins TRBV7-8 to TRBJ1-2; no reliable D call. Trimming cost V 8 bases and J 2 bases, with 18 bases left between them. Germline assignment: CDR1 SGHVS and CDR2 FQNEAQ. This CDR3 spans 15 amino acids. CDR3 nucleotide sequence: TGTGCCAGCGCCCGAACCATAGACGGAAACTATGGCTACACCTTC. This codes for CASARTIDGNYGYTF.

The J gene is TRBJ2-3, the V gene TRBV2; a possible D gene is TRBD2 (5 bases). CDR1 SNHLY and CDR2 FYNNEI come from the germline V gene. Trimming took 2 bases from V and 2 from J, leaving 8 bases between them. CDR3 size: 14 residues. The CDR3: CASSEYGNTDTQYF. The CDR3 DNA sequence: TGTGCCAGCAGTGAATACGGGAACACAGATACGCAGTATTTT.

The chain has TRBV7-6 and TRBJ2-7; 9 bases line up with TRBD2. Germline V gene data show CDR1 as SGHVS and CDR2 as FNYEAQ. The CDR3 is 14 amino acids. The trim removed 4 bases at V and 2 bases at J, leaving 3 bases unmatched. CDR3 sequence: CASSYLAGAYEQYF. The CDR3 bases are TGTGCCAGCAGCTACTTAGCGGGAGCCTACGAGCAGTACTTC.

The chain employs TRBV6-2 or TRBV6-3 and TRBJ2-5; D not resolved. Germline-derived CDR1 and CDR2 are MNHEY and SVGEGT. Trimming shortened V by 0 bases and J by 1 base, and 6 bases separated the two germline ends. The CDR3 sequence is 14 residues long. This CDR3 reads CASSYSRLQETQYF. The CDR3 DNA reads as TGTGCCAGCAGTTACTCCCGACTCCAAGAGACCCAGTACTTC.

The chain carries TRBV5-1 and TRBJ2-5; perhaps TRBD2 as D (5 bases). CDR3 length equals 15 residues. Germline loops: CDR1 SGHRS, CDR2 YFSETQ. Trimming removed 4 bases at V and 5 bases at J, with 18 bases between. This CDR3 is CASSEQPLGGETQYF. The CDR3 DNA reads as TGCGCCAGCAGCGAGCAGCCCCTAGGCGGGGAGACCCAGTACTTC.

This chain connects TRBV2 to TRBJ1-2; D remains ambiguous. The CDR3 consists of 13 residues. V lost 10 bases, J lost 2 bases, and 14 bases lay in between. CDR1 and CDR2 (germline): SNHLY, FYNNEI. DNA for the CDR3: TGTGCCACTACAGATTATCTAAACTATGGCTACACCTTC. It translates to CATTDYLNYGYTF.

The chain employs TRBV19 and TRBJ2-1; 16 positions agree with TRBD2. The V and J ends lost 7 bases and 12 bases, in that order; junction bases with no gene match: 6. Germline V lookup: CDR1 LNHDA, CDR2 SQIVND (reference sequence). The CDR3 totals 14 residues. As DNA, the CDR3 is TGTGCCAGTAACCTGGGACTAGCGGGAGGGGGGCAGTTCTTC. As protein: CASNLGLAGGGQFF. The full variable domain, with the rest looked up from reference TRBV19 and TRBJ2-1, is DGGITQSPKYLFRKEGQNVTLSCEQNLNHDAMYWYRQDPGQGLRLIYYSQIVNDFQKGDIAEGYSVSREKKESFPLTVTSAQKNPTAFYLCASNLGLAGGGQFFGPGTRLTVL.

The V call is TRBV3-1 (or the pseudogene TRBV3-2), the J call TRBJ1-2, with D possibly being TRBD1 (6 bases). The CDR3 runs to 15 residues. V lost 3 bases and J 0 bases, leaving 11 bases between the germline ends. The germline V gene has CDR1 LGHDT and CDR2 YNNKEL (reference sequence). CDR3 nucleotide sequence: TGTGCCAGCAGCCAGGGACATCTAGCTAACTATGGCTACACCTTC. This encodes CASSQGHLANYGYTF.

This clone has only a few counts. V is TRBV10-3 and J is TRBJ1-2, with 9 bases identical to TRBD1. The V and J ends lost 10 bases and 5 bases, in that order; junction bases with no gene match: 8. Germline lookup yields CDR1 ENHRY and CDR2 SYGVKD. The CDR3 sequence is 13 residues long. CDR3 sequence: CATRQGEVYGYTF. The CDR3 coding sequence is TGTGCCACACGACAGGGGGAAGTATATGGCTACACCTTC.

This clone has more than one count but fewer than ten. The V and J genes are TRBV5-1 and TRBJ1-1, with D tentatively TRBD1 (6 bases). Trimming shortened V by 4 bases and J by 1 base, and 14 bases separated the two germline ends. CDR3 length equals 15 residues. Germline CDR1 SGHRS, CDR2 YFSETQ. The chain's CDR3 is CASSRMGGSNTEAFF. CDR3 sequence (DNA): TGCGCCAGCAGCCGGATGGGGGGCTCGAACACTGAAGCTTTCTTT.

The chain carries TRBV4-1 and TRBJ2-1, with D tentatively TRBD2 (6 bases). Deletions cut 0 bases from V and 8 bases from J, with 14 bases between. Germline assignment: CDR1 MGHRA and CDR2 YSYEKL. The CDR3 spans 15 residues. The CDR3 is CASSQEDYLGDEQFF. The CDR3 DNA is TGCGCCAGCAGCCAAGAGGACTACCTAGGGGATGAGCAGTTCTTC.